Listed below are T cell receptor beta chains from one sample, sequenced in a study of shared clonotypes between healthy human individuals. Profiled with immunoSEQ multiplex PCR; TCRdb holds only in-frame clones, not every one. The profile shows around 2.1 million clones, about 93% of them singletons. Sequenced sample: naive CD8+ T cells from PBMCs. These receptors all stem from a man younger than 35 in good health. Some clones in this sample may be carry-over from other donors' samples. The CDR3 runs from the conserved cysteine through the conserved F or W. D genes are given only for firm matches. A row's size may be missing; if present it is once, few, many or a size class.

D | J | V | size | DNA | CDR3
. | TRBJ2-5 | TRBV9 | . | TGTGCCAGCAGCCCCGGTTCGATCCAAGAGACCCAGTACTTC | CASSPGSIQETQYF
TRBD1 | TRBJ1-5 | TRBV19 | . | TGTGCCAGTAGTTACAGGGGACCTCAGCCCCAGCATTTT | CASSYRGPQPQHF
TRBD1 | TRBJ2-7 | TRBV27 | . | TGTGCCAGCAGTTTACAATCTCGGGACAGAGCTACCTACGAGCAGTACTTC | CASSLQSRDRATYEQYF
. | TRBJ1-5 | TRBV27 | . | TGTGCCAGCAGTTTAGGGGTAGGGAGCAATCAGCCCCAGCATTTT | CASSLGVGSNQPQHF
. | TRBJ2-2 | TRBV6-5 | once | TGTGCCAGTGAAGGGAGGGAGCTGTTTTTT | CASEGRELFF
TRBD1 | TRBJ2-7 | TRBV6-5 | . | TGTGCCAGCAGTCCCAGGACAGGGCAGGACGAGCAGTACTTC | CASSPRTGQDEQYF
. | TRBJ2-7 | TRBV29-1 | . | TGCAGCGTCCCGGGCCTGGGGCTTTACGAGCAGTACTTC | CSVPGLGLYEQYF
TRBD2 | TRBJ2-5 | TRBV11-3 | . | TGTGCCAGCAGCTTAGAGGGGGGGGAGACCCAGTACTTC | CASSLEGGETQYF
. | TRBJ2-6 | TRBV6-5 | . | TGTGCCAGCAGTTCCCATGGCAACGTCCTGACTTTC | CASSSHGNVLTF
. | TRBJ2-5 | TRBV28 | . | TGTGCCAGCAGTTCAGCTCCCGAGGGAGAGACCCAGTACTTC | CASSSAPEGETQYF
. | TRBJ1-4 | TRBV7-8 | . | TGTGCCAGCAGCTTCCGCAATGAAAAACTGTTTTTT | CASSFRNEKLFF
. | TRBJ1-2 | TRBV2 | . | TGTGCCAGCAGTCGGGGGGCAGGATCTCCCTATGGCTACACCTTC | CASSRGAGSPYGYTF
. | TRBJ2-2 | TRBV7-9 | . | TGTGCCAGCAGCTCCGGCGAGGGTATCGGGGAGCTGTTTTTT | CASSSGEGIGELFF
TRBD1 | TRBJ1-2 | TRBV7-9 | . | TGTGCCAGCAGCTTAGGGACAGGGTCGTATGGCTACACCTTC | CASSLGTGSYGYTF
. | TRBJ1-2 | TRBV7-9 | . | TGTGCCAGCAGCCCCGGCCTTTCCCCCTATGGCTACACCTTC | CASSPGLSPYGYTF
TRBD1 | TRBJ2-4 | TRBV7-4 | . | TGTGCCAGCAGCCCTTCGGGACAGTTGAGCTTAGCCAAAAACATTCAGTACTTC | CASSPSGQLSLAKNIQYF
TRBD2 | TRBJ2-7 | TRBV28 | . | TGTGCCAGCAGTCCCCTAGCGGGAACCCTACCCTACGAGCAGTACTTC | CASSPLAGTLPYEQYF
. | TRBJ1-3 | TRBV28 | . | TGTGCCAGCAGTTACCGTGGAAACACCATATATTTT | CASSYRGNTIYF
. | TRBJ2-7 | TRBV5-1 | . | TGCGCCAGCGGCGCTAATGAGCAGGGGAGCTACGAGCAGTACTTC | CASGANEQGSYEQYF
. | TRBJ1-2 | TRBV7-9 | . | TGTGCCAGCAGCTTAGCGGGCACCTATGGCTACACCTTC | CASSLAGTYGYTF